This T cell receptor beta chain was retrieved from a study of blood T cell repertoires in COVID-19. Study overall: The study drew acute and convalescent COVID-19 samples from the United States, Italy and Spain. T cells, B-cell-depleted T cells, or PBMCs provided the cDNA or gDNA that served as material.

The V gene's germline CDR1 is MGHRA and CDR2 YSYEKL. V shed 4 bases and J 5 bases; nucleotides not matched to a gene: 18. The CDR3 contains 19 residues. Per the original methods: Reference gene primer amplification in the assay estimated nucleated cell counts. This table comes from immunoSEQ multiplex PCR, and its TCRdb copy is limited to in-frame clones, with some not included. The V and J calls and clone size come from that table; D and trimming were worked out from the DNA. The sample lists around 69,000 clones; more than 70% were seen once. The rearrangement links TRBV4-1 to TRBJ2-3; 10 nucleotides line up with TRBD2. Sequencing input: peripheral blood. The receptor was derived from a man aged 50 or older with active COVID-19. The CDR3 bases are TGCGCCAGCAGCCCGCTCGGCCAGCGGGGGGGCTCGGCCAAAGATACGCAGTATTTT. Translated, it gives CASSPLGQRGGSAKDTQYF.